A selection of T cell receptor beta chains follows, all from one sample in a study of T cell responses to AZD1222 COVID-19 vaccine. The method was immunoSEQ multiplex PCR; TCRdb's version includes in-frame clones alone and lacks a portion of them. The sample lists around 120,000 clones, 80% to 90% seen once, with around 8% in the top ten. The sample was peripheral blood, taken on day 0 of AZD1222 vaccination. These receptors were taken from an adult in good health. The CDR3 runs from the conserved cysteine through the conserved F or W. Each record gives: V gene, J gene, D gene, clone size, CDR3 DNA, CDR3 protein. A D gene is named only where the DNA matches it firmly. Expanded clones are given a class, and other clones once, few, many or no size at all.

v_call: TRBV6-1; j_call: TRBJ1-1; d_call: .; clone_size: .; cdr3_nt: TGTGCCAGCAGTGATGTTGACAGGAGGAACACTGAAGCTTTCTTT; cdr3_aa: CASSDVDRRNTEAFF
v_call: TRBV5-4; j_call: TRBJ1-1; d_call: .; clone_size: .; cdr3_nt: TGTGCCAGCAGCTTGGCGTCGAACACTGAAGCTTTCTTT; cdr3_aa: CASSLASNTEAFF
v_call: TRBV7-9; j_call: TRBJ2-4; d_call: .; clone_size: .; cdr3_nt: TGTGCCAGCAGCTTAAACGGGCAGACGATTCAGTACTTC; cdr3_aa: CASSLNGQTIQYF
v_call: TRBV4-1; j_call: TRBJ2-2; d_call: .; clone_size: many; cdr3_nt: TGCGCCAGCAGCCAAGACTCACTAGAGTTTACCGGGGAGCTGTTTTTT; cdr3_aa: CASSQDSLEFTGELFF
v_call: TRBV5-1; j_call: TRBJ1-1; d_call: .; clone_size: once; cdr3_nt: TGCGCCAGCAGCCTCCCGTACGTTCGTGGGAGGGGGGAGTCGACTGAAGCTTTCTTT; cdr3_aa: CASSLPYVRGRGESTEAFF
v_call: TRBV28; j_call: TRBJ2-3; d_call: .; clone_size: .; cdr3_nt: TGTGCCAGCACCGGGGCTACTGTGGATACGCAGTATTTT; cdr3_aa: CASTGATVDTQYF
v_call: TRBV21-1; j_call: TRBJ2-7; d_call: .; clone_size: .; cdr3_nt: TGTGCCAGCAGCAAAGTTGTATCGGGAACAGGACAATCCTACGAGCAGTACTTC; cdr3_aa: CASSKVVSGTGQSYEQYF
v_call: TRBV28; j_call: TRBJ2-1; d_call: .; clone_size: .; cdr3_nt: TGTGCCAGCAGTCCAGGGGGAGGACCCAGAACCTACAATGAGCAGTTCTTC; cdr3_aa: CASSPGGGPRTYNEQFF
v_call: TRBV28; j_call: TRBJ1-1; d_call: .; clone_size: .; cdr3_nt: TGTGCCCAGCAGCCCATTACGTCCTCGAACACTGAAGCTTTCTTT; cdr3_aa: CAQQPITSSNTEAFF
v_call: TRBV5-5; j_call: TRBJ1-5; d_call: .; clone_size: .; cdr3_nt: TGTGCCAGCAGCTTGGTATGGGCGGGGAATAGCAATCAGCCCCAGCATTTT; cdr3_aa: CASSLVWAGNSNQPQHF
v_call: TRBV2; j_call: TRBJ2-7; d_call: .; clone_size: few; cdr3_nt: TGTGCCAGCAGTGATACAGGAGTTTACGAGCAGTACTTC; cdr3_aa: CASSDTGVYEQYF
v_call: TRBV25-1; j_call: TRBJ1-4; d_call: TRBD1; clone_size: .; cdr3_nt: TGTGCCAGCAGTGACCGGGCCGGGACAGGGGCGGAAAAACTGTTTTTT; cdr3_aa: CASSDRAGTGAEKLFF
v_call: TRBV28; j_call: TRBJ1-2; d_call: .; clone_size: .; cdr3_nt: TGTGCCAGCAGCCCCCCCCAGTCAAACTATGGCTACACCTTC; cdr3_aa: CASSPPQSNYGYTF
v_call: TRBV4-1; j_call: TRBJ1-6; d_call: TRBD1; clone_size: .; cdr3_nt: TGCGCCAGCAGCCAAGTACAGGGGGCTAACTCACCCCTCCACTTT; cdr3_aa: CASSQVQGANSPLHF
v_call: TRBV19; j_call: TRBJ1-2; d_call: .; clone_size: .; cdr3_nt: TGTGCCAGTAGTGAGGGGAACTATGGCTACACCTTC; cdr3_aa: CASSEGNYGYTF
v_call: TRBV10-1; j_call: TRBJ2-7; d_call: .; clone_size: .; cdr3_nt: TGCGCCAGCAGTGCGGTGGTTAAGGGTGGCGAGCAGTACTTC; cdr3_aa: CASSAVVKGGEQYF
v_call: TRBV24-1; j_call: TRBJ2-7; d_call: .; clone_size: .; cdr3_nt: TGTGCCACCAGTGATCCGCAAAATATATTGAGCGAGCAGTACTTC; cdr3_aa: CATSDPQNILSEQYF
v_call: TRBV7-3; j_call: TRBJ1-2; d_call: TRBD1; clone_size: .; cdr3_nt: TGTGCCAGCAGCTTCGATCGGCAGGGGGTTGGCTACACCTTC; cdr3_aa: CASSFDRQGVGYTF
v_call: TRBV5-6; j_call: TRBJ1-3; d_call: .; clone_size: few; cdr3_nt: TGTGCCAGCAGCCCAGACCTCTCTGGAAACACCATATATTTT; cdr3_aa: CASSPDLSGNTIYF
v_call: TRBV7-9; j_call: TRBJ1-5; d_call: .; clone_size: .; cdr3_nt: TGTGCCAGCAGCCTGGGAGTAACGGCCAATCAGCCCCAGCATTTT; cdr3_aa: CASSLGVTANQPQHF
v_call: TRBV29-1; j_call: TRBJ1-4; d_call: .; clone_size: .; cdr3_nt: TGCAGCGCCGAGACCCACGATGAAAAACTGTTTTTT; cdr3_aa: CSAETHDEKLFF
v_call: TRBV7-9; j_call: TRBJ1-1; d_call: .; clone_size: .; cdr3_nt: TGTGCTATCGAGACACCCATGAACACTGAAGCTTTCTTT; cdr3_aa: CAIETPMNTEAFF
v_call: TRBV5-6; j_call: TRBJ1-2; d_call: TRBD1; clone_size: .; cdr3_nt: TGTGCCAGCAGCTTAGGACAGGACTATGGCTACACCTTC; cdr3_aa: CASSLGQDYGYTF
v_call: TRBV11-2; j_call: TRBJ2-5; d_call: .; clone_size: .; cdr3_nt: TGTGCCAGCAGCTTAGACCAGAGCCAAGAGACCCAGTACTTC; cdr3_aa: CASSLDQSQETQYF
v_call: TRBV5-4; j_call: TRBJ2-7; d_call: TRBD2; clone_size: .; cdr3_nt: TGTGCCAGCAGTTTAGCGGGAGCATTGGGAGGGCAGTACTTC; cdr3_aa: CASSLAGALGGQYF
v_call: TRBV7-2; j_call: TRBJ1-2; d_call: TRBD1; clone_size: .; cdr3_nt: TGTGCCAGCAGCTGGGACAGGGGTAACTATGGCTACACCTTC; cdr3_aa: CASSWDRGNYGYTF
v_call: TRBV7-9; j_call: TRBJ2-6; d_call: .; clone_size: .; cdr3_nt: TGTGCCAGCAGCTTCGAAGGGATCTCTGGGGCCAACGTCCTGACTTTC; cdr3_aa: CASSFEGISGANVLTF
v_call: TRBV2; j_call: TRBJ1-1; d_call: .; clone_size: .; cdr3_nt: TGTGCCAGCAGGGGACTCTTCACTGAAGCTTTCTTT; cdr3_aa: CASRGLFTEAFF
v_call: TRBV5-4; j_call: TRBJ1-3; d_call: .; clone_size: .; cdr3_nt: TGTGCCAGCAGCCGGACACCCGGAAACACCATATATTTT; cdr3_aa: CASSRTPGNTIYF
v_call: TRBV7-9; j_call: TRBJ1-5; d_call: .; clone_size: once; cdr3_nt: TGTGCCAGCAGCTTTTGGGGACGGGAAGATCAGCCCCAGCATTTT; cdr3_aa: CASSFWGREDQPQHF
v_call: TRBV27; j_call: TRBJ2-1; d_call: .; clone_size: .; cdr3_nt: TGTGCCAGCAGTTTCGGGACTGTACATTACAATGAGCAGTTCTTC; cdr3_aa: CASSFGTVHYNEQFF
v_call: TRBV28; j_call: TRBJ2-3; d_call: .; clone_size: .; cdr3_nt: TGTGCCAGCAGTTCCCAGGATTTTCGAGATACGCAGTATTTT; cdr3_aa: CASSSQDFRDTQYF
v_call: TRBV14; j_call: TRBJ2-5; d_call: .; clone_size: .; cdr3_nt: TGTGCCAGCAGCCGCCGGTTGGGGAACCAAGAGACCCAGTACTTC; cdr3_aa: CASSRRLGNQETQYF
v_call: TRBV18; j_call: TRBJ2-3; d_call: .; clone_size: .; cdr3_nt: TGTGCCAGCTCACCACGGGGGAACACAGATACGCAGTATTTT; cdr3_aa: CASSPRGNTDTQYF
v_call: TRBV2; j_call: TRBJ1-2; d_call: TRBD1; clone_size: once; cdr3_nt: TGTGCCAGCAGTCAAGGGGGCCACTATGGCTACACCTTC; cdr3_aa: CASSQGGHYGYTF
v_call: TRBV7-2; j_call: TRBJ1-1; d_call: .; clone_size: .; cdr3_nt: TGTGCCAGCAGCTTAGTTTGGGGGGGGAACACTGAAGCTTTCTTT; cdr3_aa: CASSLVWGGNTEAFF
v_call: TRBV5-5; j_call: TRBJ1-2; d_call: .; clone_size: .; cdr3_nt: TGTGCCAGCAGCTTGGTAGGGGTGAATGGCTACACCTTC; cdr3_aa: CASSLVGVNGYTF
v_call: TRBV2; j_call: TRBJ2-7; d_call: TRBD2; clone_size: few; cdr3_nt: TGTGCCAGCAGTGATGTGCTAGCGGGAGGGTTGGCCTACGAGCAGTACTTC; cdr3_aa: CASSDVLAGGLAYEQYF
v_call: TRBV3-1/TRBV3-2; j_call: TRBJ1-5; d_call: TRBD1; clone_size: .; cdr3_nt: TGTGCCAGCAGCCATTGGGGGATGGGACAGGGGAGCAATCAGCCCCAGCATTTT; cdr3_aa: CASSHWGMGQGSNQPQHF